One sample yielded the 17 T cell receptor beta chains listed below, sequenced in a study of cytomegalovirus exposure and HLA in healthy donors. PCR amplification relied on 60 Vbeta primers (plus 13 Jbeta primers). TCRdb's table, derived via immunoSEQ multiplex PCR, lists solely in-frame clones and lacks some. This sample has more than 85,000 clones; 75% occur once, and the top ten carry roughly 15%. Material: PBMCs. The receptors derive from a male donor in good health and CMV-seropositive.

The chain couples TRBV7-2 to TRBJ1-2; a possible D gene is TRBD1 (5 bases). This CDR3 region has 16 residues. Germline CDR1 is SGHTA and CDR2 is FQGNSA. Trimming took 1 base from V and 8 from J, leaving 20 bases between them. CDR3 bases: TGTGCCAGCAGCTTAGTTCACGGGGGTTATACGGGCGGCTACACCTTC. Protein: CASSLVHGGYTGGYTF.

The chain couples TRBV5-6 to TRBJ1-5; 10 bases are a match to TRBD1. Germline V gives CDR1 SGHDT, CDR2 YYEEEE. The CDR3 totals 15 residues. V shed 4 bases, J shed 7 bases, and the junction held 8 bases outside the gene matches. CDR3 in amino acids: CASSIWTGGNQPQHF. The CDR3 DNA is TGTGCCAGCAGCATCTGGACAGGGGGGAACCAGCCCCAGCATTTT.

This clone occurred a few times. This chain uses TRBV19 with TRBJ1-5; tentatively, D is TRBD1 (6 bases). With 7 bases removed from V and 3 bases from J, the gap between germline ends came to 10 bases. The CDR3 sequence is 13 residues long. Germline V gene sequence: CDR1 LNHDA, CDR2 SQIVND (reference sequence). CDR3 nucleotide sequence: TGTGCCAGTATGGGGACACCCAATCAGCCCCAGCATTTT. This sequence encodes CASMGTPNQPQHF.

The chain employs TRBV6-6 and TRBJ2-1; D gene uncertain. The germline gives CDR1 MNHNY, CDR2 SVGAGI (reference sequence). V lost 5 bases to trimming and J lost 7 bases, with 18 bases between them. The length of the CDR3 is 15 residues. The CDR3 DNA reads as TGTGCCAGCAGTCCACCCGGGTCAGAAGAGAATGAGCAGTTCTTC. Encoded protein: CASSPPGSEENEQFF.

The chain couples TRBV5-1 to TRBJ1-4; tentatively, D is TRBD1 (6 bases). The CDR3 length is 14 residues. From germline, CDR1 is SGHRS and CDR2 YFSETQ. V lost 0 bases and J 8 bases, leaving 11 bases between the germline ends. CDR3: CASSLVGQSEKLFF. The CDR3 DNA reads TGCGCCAGCAGCTTGGTCGGACAGTCCGAAAAACTGTTTTTT.

This sequence joins TRBV6-5 and TRBJ1-1; D is possibly TRBD1 (5 bases). The CDR3 runs to 13 residues. V was trimmed by 4 bases and J by 6 bases, leaving 12 bases between them. Germline V CDR1 and CDR2: MNHEY, SVGAGI. The CDR3 sequence is CASSSGFDAEAFF. For the CDR3, the DNA is TGTGCCAGCAGTTCAGGGTTTGACGCTGAAGCTTTCTTT.

This chain joins TRBV5-4 and TRBJ1-1, with unresolved D. The germline V gene encodes CDR1 SGHNT and CDR2 YYREEE (reference sequence). Trimming shortened V by 2 bases and J by 3 bases, and 11 bases separated the two germline ends. The CDR3 extends over 14 amino acids. The CDR3 sequence: CASSFSSRDTEAFF. Written as DNA, the CDR3 is TGTGCCAGCAGCTTTTCAAGTCGAGACACTGAAGCTTTCTTT.

The CDR3 reads CASSLTADTQYF. The CDR3 coding sequence is TGTGCCAGCAGCCTAACGGCAGATACGCAGTATTTT. The chain combines TRBV7-2 with TRBJ2-3; no definite D call. CDR1 and CDR2 from the germline V gene are SGHTA and FQGNSA. V lost 5 bases, J lost 4 bases, and 7 bases lay in between. The CDR3 runs to 12 residues.

The chain couples TRBV20-1 to TRBJ2-1; D not resolved. This CDR3 has 10 amino acids. V lost 5 bases to trimming and J lost 10 bases, with 9 bases between them. Germline CDR1 DFQATT, CDR2 SNEGSKA (reference sequence). The CDR3 region is CSALEVEQFF. CDR3 nucleotide sequence: TGCAGTGCTCTCGAGGTAGAGCAGTTCTTC.

This clone showed up just once. This sequence joins TRBV11-3 and TRBJ1-1; unclear D gene. Trimming removed 5 bases at V and 5 bases at J, with 15 bases between. CDR3 length equals 14 residues. The V gene's germline CDR1 is SGHNT and CDR2 YENEEA. CDR3 amino acids: CASSQSRGETEAFF. In DNA, the CDR3 is TGTGCCAGCAGCCAGAGTCGAGGAGAGACTGAAGCTTTCTTT.

The table lists this clone with many counts. The chain employs TRBV13 and TRBJ2-7; weak D call: TRBD2 (5 bases). Germline loops: CDR1 PRHDT, CDR2 FYEKMQ (reference sequence). The CDR3 is 16 amino acids. Between the trimmed V and J ends, which lost 4 bases and 2 bases, there was a span of 18 bases. The CDR3 DNA sequence: TGTGCCAGCAGCTCCCTAGCTTTATTGAGTGCCTACGAGCAGTACTTC. The encoded protein is CASSSLALLSAYEQYF.

The chain carries TRBV5-1 and TRBJ2-5, with a possible D match to TRBD2 (5 bases). Germline CDR1 SGHRS, CDR2 YFSETQ. This CDR3 spans 15 amino acids. The ends were cut back, 0 bases at V and 3 bases at J, with 12 bases in the middle. CDR3 region: CASSLVRLEEETQYF. CDR3 DNA sequence: TGCGCCAGCAGCTTGGTGCGATTGGAGGAAGAGACCCAGTACTTC. Variable domain in full (rest from reference TRBV5-1 and TRBJ2-5): KAGVTQTPRYLIKTRGQQVTLSCSPISGHRSVSWYQQTPGQGLQFLFEYFSETQRNKGNFPGRFSGRQFSNSRSEMNVSTLELGDSALYLCASSLVRLEEETQYFGPGTRLLVL.

Here the CDR3 DNA reads TGTGCCAGCAGTTCCCTTACTAGCGGGGGCAACACCGGGGAGCTGTTTTTT. As protein: CASSSLTSGGNTGELFF. The rearrangement links TRBV25-1 to TRBJ2-2, with 11 bases lining up with TRBD2. CDR3 length: 17 amino acids. V lost 5 bases to trimming and J lost 2 bases; unmatched junction nucleotides: 7. The germline V gene has CDR1 MGHDK and CDR2 SYGVNS.

This chain joins TRBV11-2 and TRBJ2-7, with TRBD1 matching 8 bases. Germline V lookup: CDR1 SGHAT, CDR2 FQNNGV. The CDR3 loop spans 16 amino acids. J gave up 5 bases and V 5 bases, and 14 bases lay outside the gene matches. In nucleotides, the CDR3 is TGTGCCAGCAGCCCACGGACAGGGCTGAGCCTCCACGAGCAGTACTTC. Amino acid sequence: CASSPRTGLSLHEQYF.

This clone turned up a few times. The V call is TRBV9, the J call TRBJ2-5, with 8 bases fitting TRBD2. V was pared by 3 bases and J by 5 bases, with 15 bases of the junction left unmatched. Germline CDR1 is SGDLS and CDR2 is YYNGEE. CDR3 length equals 17 residues. CDR3 sequence reads: CASSAGGSGGELETQYF. CDR3 nucleotide sequence: TGTGCCAGCAGCGCCGGGGGGTCCGGGGGGGAGTTGGAGACCCAGTACTTC.

The chain uses TRBV19 and TRBJ1-1; 9 nucleotides align to TRBD1. In germline, CDR1 is LNHDA, CDR2 SQIVND (reference sequence). Trimming at V came to 3 bases and at J to 1 base, leaving 3 bases not matched to a gene. This CDR3 contains 15 residues. The CDR3 region has the DNA TGTGCCAGTAGTATCGGGGACAGGGAGAACACTGAAGCTTTCTTT. As protein: CASSIGDRENTEAFF.

The chain joins TRBV10-3 to TRBJ2-1; maybe TRBD1 (5 bases). The V gene lost 3 bases and the J gene lost 1 base, with 10 bases spanning the gap. The CDR3 extends over 15 amino acids. Germline lookup yields CDR1 ENHRY and CDR2 SYGVKD. CDR3: CAISDPAGSYNEQFF. The CDR3 coding sequence is TGTGCCATCAGTGATCCGGCAGGGTCCTACAATGAGCAGTTCTTC.